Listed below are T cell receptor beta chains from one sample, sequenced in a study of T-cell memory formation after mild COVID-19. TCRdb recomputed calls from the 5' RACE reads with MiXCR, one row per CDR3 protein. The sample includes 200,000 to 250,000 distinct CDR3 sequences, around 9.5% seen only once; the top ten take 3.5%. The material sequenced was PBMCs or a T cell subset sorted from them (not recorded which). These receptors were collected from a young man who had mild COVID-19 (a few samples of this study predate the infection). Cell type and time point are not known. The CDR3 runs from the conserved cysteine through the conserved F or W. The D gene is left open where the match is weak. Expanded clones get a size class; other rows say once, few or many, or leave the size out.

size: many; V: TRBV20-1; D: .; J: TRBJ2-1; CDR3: CSAKPSSTYNEQFF; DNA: TGCAGTGCTAAACCGTCCTCCACCTACAATGAGCAGTTCTTC
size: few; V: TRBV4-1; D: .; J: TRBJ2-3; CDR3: CASSQTQGSTDTQYF; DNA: TGCGCCAGCAGCCAAACCCAGGGGAGCACAGATACGCAGTATTTT
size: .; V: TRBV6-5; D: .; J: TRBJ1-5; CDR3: CASSYLGQGDQPQHF; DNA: TGTGCCAGCAGTTACCTGGGACAAGGGGATCAGCCCCAGCATTTT
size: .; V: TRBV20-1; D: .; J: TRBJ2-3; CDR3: CSARVPGRSTDTQYF; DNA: TGCAGTGCTAGAGTCCCCGGGCGTAGCACAGATACGCAGTATTTT
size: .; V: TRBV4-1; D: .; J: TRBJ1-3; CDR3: CASSQRTDRQASGNTIYF; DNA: TGCGCCAGCAGCCAACGAACAGACCGTCAAGCCTCTGGAAACACCATATATTTT
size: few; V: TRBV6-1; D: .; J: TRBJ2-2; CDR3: CASYAGTTGELFF; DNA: TGTGCCAGCTACGCCGGGACAACCGGGGAGCTGTTTTTT
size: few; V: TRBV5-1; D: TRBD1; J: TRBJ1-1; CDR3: CASSLGTGAGNTEAFF; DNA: TGCGCCAGCAGCCTCGGGACAGGGGCTGGGAACACTGAAGCTTTCTTT
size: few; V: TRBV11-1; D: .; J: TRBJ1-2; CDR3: CASSLNLEGPYTF; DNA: TGTGCCAGCAGCTTAAACCTTGAGGGTCCCTACACCTTC
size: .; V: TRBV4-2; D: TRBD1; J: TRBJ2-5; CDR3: CASSHPRQGTKTQYF; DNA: TGTGCCAGCAGCCATCCCAGACAGGGCACGAAGACCCAGTACTTC
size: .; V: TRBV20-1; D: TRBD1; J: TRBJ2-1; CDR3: CSAPAGTGAYNEQFF; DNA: TGCAGTGCCCCAGCCGGGACAGGGGCCTACAATGAGCAGTTCTTC
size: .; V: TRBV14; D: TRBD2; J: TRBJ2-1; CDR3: CASSPTSGGTIYNEQFF; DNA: TGTGCCAGCAGCCCGACTAGCGGGGGAACTATCTACAATGAGCAGTTCTTC
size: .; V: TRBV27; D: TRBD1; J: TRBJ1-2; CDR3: CASSSGGAGYGYTF; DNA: TGTGCCAGCAGTTCAGGGGGCGCTGGCTATGGCTACACCTTC
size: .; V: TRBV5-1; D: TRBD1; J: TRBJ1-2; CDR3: CASSLEAGGIYGYTF; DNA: TGCGCCAGCAGCTTGGAGGCAGGGGGTATCTATGGCTACACCTTC
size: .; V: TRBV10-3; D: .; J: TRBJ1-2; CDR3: CATLGGQGSYGYTF; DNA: TGTGCCACCTTGGGGGGTCAGGGAAGCTATGGCTACACCTTC
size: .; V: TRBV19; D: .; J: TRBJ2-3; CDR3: CASGGGLSTDTQYF; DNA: TGTGCCAGTGGAGGGGGACTAAGCACAGATACGCAGTATTTT
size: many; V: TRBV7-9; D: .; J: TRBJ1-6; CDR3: CASSPGRGGNSPLHF; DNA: TGTGCCAGCAGCCCAGGACGGGGCGGTAATTCACCCCTCCACTTT
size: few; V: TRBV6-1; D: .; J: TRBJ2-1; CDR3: CASRGSLSGNEQFF; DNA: TGTGCCAGCAGGGGCTCGCTTAGTGGGAATGAGCAGTTCTTC
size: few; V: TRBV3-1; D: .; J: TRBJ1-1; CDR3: CASSYSGTSNTEAFF; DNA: TGTGCCAGCAGCTATTCCGGGACAAGTAACACTGAAGCTTTCTTT
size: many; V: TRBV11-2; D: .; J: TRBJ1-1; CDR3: CASSSKREAFF; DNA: TGTGCCAGCAGCTCAAAGCGTGAAGCTTTCTTT
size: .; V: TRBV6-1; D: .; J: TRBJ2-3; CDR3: CASRSGQFSDTQYF; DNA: TGTGCCAGCAGAAGCGGACAGTTCTCGGATACGCAGTATTTT
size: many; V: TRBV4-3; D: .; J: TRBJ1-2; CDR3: CASSQVQSGTSNYGYTF; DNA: TGCGCCAGCAGCCAAGTGCAATCCGGGACTTCTAACTATGGCTACACCTTC
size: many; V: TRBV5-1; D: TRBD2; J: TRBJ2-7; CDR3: CASNHVGGEYEQYF; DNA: TGCGCCAGCAACCACGTCGGGGGGGAGTACGAGCAGTACTTC
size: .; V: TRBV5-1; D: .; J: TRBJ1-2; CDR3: CASSRDYGGGYTF; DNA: TGCGCCAGCAGTAGGGATTACGGCGGCGGCTACACCTTC
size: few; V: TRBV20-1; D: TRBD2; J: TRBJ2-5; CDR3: CSARGVAGGETQYF; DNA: TGCAGTGCTAGAGGGGTAGCGGGAGGGGAGACCCAGTACTTC
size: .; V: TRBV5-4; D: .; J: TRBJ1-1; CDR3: CASSLGGEMNTEAFF; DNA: TGTGCCAGCAGCTTGGGTGGGGAAATGAACACTGAAGCTTTCTTT
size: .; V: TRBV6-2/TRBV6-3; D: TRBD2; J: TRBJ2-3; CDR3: CASSYLAGSTDTQYF; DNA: TGTGCCAGCAGTTATTTAGCGGGGAGCACAGATACGCAGTATTTT
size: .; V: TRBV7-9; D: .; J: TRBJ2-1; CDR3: CASSLALGNFRSYNEQFF; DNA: TGTGCCAGCAGCTTAGCTTTGGGGAATTTCCGCTCCTACAATGAGCAGTTCTTC
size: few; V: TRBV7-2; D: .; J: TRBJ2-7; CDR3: CASSPLTYEQYF; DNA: TGTGCCAGCAGCCCCCTGACCTACGAGCAGTACTTC
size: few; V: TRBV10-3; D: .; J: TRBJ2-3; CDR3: CAISESAGRSTDTQYF; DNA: TGTGCCATCAGTGAGTCGGCAGGGCGAAGCACAGATACGCAGTATTTT
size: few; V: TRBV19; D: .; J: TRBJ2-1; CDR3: CASSIQLYNEQFF; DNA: TGTGCCAGTAGTATCCAGCTCTACAATGAGCAGTTCTTC
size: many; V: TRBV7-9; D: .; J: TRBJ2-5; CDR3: CASSFDQGRQETQYF; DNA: TGTGCCAGCAGCTTCGATCAGGGAAGACAGGAGACCCAGTACTTC
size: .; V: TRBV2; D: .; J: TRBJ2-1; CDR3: CASRITGSSYNEQFF; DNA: TGTGCCAGCAGAATAACAGGAAGCTCCTACAATGAGCAGTTCTTC
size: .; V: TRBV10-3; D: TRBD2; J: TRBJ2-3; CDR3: CATQTSGSTDTQYF; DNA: TGTGCCACGCAGACTAGCGGCAGCACAGATACGCAGTATTTT
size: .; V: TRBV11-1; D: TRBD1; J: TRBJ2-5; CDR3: CASSTLTGDGETQYF; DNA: TGTGCCAGCAGCACCTTGACAGGGGACGGCGAGACCCAGTACTTC
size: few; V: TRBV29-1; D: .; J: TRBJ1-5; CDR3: CSVLWGGSNQPQHF; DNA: TGCAGCGTCCTCTGGGGGGGTAGCAATCAGCCCCAGCATTTT
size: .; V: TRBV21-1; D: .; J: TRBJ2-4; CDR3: CASSKAMTEGKNRAKNIQYF; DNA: TGTGCCAGCAGCAAAGCTATGACAGAAGGAAAGAACCGAGCCAAAAACATTCAGTACTTC
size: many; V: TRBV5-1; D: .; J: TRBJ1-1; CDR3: CASSFVGGTQSEAFF; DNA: TGCGCCAGCAGCTTCGTTGGGGGGACCCAGTCTGAAGCTTTCTTT
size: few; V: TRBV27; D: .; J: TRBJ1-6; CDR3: CASSFYNSPLHF; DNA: TGTGCCAGCAGTTTCTATAATTCACCCCTCCACTTT
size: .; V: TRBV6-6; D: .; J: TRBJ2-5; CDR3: CASSYSLGTVSSTQYF; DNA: TGTGCCAGCAGTTACTCGTTGGGGACGGTCTCTTCGACCCAGTACTTC
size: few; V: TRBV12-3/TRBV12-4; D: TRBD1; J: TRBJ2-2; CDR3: CASARKGTEHTGELFF; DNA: TGTGCCAGTGCAAGGAAAGGGACAGAACACACCGGGGAGCTGTTTTTT
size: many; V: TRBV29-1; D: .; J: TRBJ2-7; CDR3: CSARRGTYEQYF; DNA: TGCAGCGCCCGAAGGGGAACCTACGAGCAGTACTTC
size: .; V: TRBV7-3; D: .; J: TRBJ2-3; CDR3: CASSPRRRPTDTQYF; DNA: TGTGCCAGCAGCCCCCGACGCCGCCCCACAGATACGCAGTATTTT
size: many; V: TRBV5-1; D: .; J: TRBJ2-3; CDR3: CASSKDGYTDTQYF; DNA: TGCGCCAGCAGCAAGGACGGATACACAGATACGCAGTATTTT
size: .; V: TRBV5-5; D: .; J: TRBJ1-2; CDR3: CASSLASGMSYTF; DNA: TGTGCCAGCAGCTTGGCGTCAGGGATGAGCTACACCTTC
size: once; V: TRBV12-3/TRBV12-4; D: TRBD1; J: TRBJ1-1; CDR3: CASSLQEGAGAEAFF; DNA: TGTGCCAGCAGTTTACAGGAGGGGGCTGGCGCTGAAGCTTTCTTT